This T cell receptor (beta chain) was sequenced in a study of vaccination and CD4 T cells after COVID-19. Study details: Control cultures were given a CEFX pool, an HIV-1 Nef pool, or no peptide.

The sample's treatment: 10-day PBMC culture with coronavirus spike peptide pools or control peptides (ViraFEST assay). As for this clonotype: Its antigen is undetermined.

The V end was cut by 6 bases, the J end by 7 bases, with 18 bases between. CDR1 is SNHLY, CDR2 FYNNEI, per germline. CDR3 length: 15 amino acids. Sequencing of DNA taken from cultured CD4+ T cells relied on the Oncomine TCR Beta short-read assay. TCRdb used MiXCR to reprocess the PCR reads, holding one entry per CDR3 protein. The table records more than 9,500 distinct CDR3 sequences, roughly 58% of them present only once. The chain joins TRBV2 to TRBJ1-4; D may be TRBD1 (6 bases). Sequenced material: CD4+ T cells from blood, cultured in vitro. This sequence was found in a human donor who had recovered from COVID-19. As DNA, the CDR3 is TGTGCCAGCAGAGCCCTAGGGGGATTCGGTGAAAAACTGTTTTTT. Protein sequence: CASRALGGFGEKLFF.